The 20 T cell receptor beta chains below were found in one sample sequenced in a study of cytomegalovirus exposure and HLA in healthy donors. Primers for the PCR totalled 60 Vbeta and 13 Jbeta. The protocol was immunoSEQ multiplex PCR, while the TCRdb copy is restricted to in-frame clones and leaves out a portion. The sample has about 150,000 clones; about 80% are singletons. The specimen sequenced was PBMCs. All receptors come from a woman between 50 and 59 years old in good health and CMV-seropositive.

The table lists this clone with a few counts. This chain connects TRBV5-1 to TRBJ2-1; a possible D gene is TRBD2 (5 bases). Trimming shortened V by 0 bases and J by 5 bases, and 9 bases separated the two germline ends. The CDR3 extends over 14 amino acids. The V gene's germline CDR1 is SGHRS and CDR2 YFSETQ. CDR3: CASSLVSENNEQFF. The CDR3 DNA follows: TGCGCCAGCAGCTTGGTTAGCGAGAACAATGAGCAGTTCTTC.

This chain links TRBV7-3 with TRBJ2-7, with TRBD1 as a possible D gene (7 bases). V lost 4 bases and J 7 bases, leaving 14 bases between the germline ends. The germline V gene encodes CDR1 SGHTA and CDR2 FQGTGA. CDR3 length: 13 residues. The DNA of the CDR3 is TGTGCCAGCAGCTCTACCCCAGGGGGGGAGCAGTACTTC. Protein sequence: CASSSTPGGEQYF.

The V and J genes are TRBV7-8 and TRBJ1-5, with D possibly being TRBD1 (5 bases). The CDR3 contains 17 residues. Germline V gene sequence: CDR1 SGHVS, CDR2 FQNEAQ. Trimming left V 1 base short and J 0 bases short, with 13 bases between. The CDR3 is CASSLGTGGYSNQPQHF. The CDR3 DNA is TGTGCCAGCAGCTTAGGGACGGGGGGATATAGCAATCAGCCCCAGCATTTT.

The CDR3 protein is CASSGTGYGYTF. The CDR3 DNA reads TGTGCCAGCAGTGGGACAGGTTATGGCTACACCTTC. V is TRBV2 and J is TRBJ1-2; 7 nucleotides align to TRBD1. Germline V gene lookup returns CDR1 SNHLY and CDR2 FYNNEI. The CDR3 has 12 amino acids. Trimming at V came to 4 bases and at J to 5 bases, leaving 1 base not matched to a gene.

V is TRBV30 and J is TRBJ2-3; D is uncertain. The CDR3 is 13 residues long. V lost 0 bases, J lost 6 bases, and 10 bases lay in between. Looked up from germline, CDR1 is GTSNPN and CDR2 is SVGIG (reference sequence). For the CDR3, the DNA is TGTGCCTGGAGTGTACTTCGTCGTGATACGCAGTATTTT. Encoded protein: CAWSVLRRDTQYF.

This chain joins TRBV27 and TRBJ1-6; tentatively, D is TRBD1 (6 bases). Deletions cut 3 bases from V and 7 bases from J, with 10 bases between. This CDR3 contains 14 residues. Germline assignment: CDR1 MNHEY and CDR2 SMNVEV (reference sequence). The CDR3 protein is CASSLRQGNSPLHF. The CDR3 bases are TGTGCCAGCAGTTTGCGGCAGGGGAATTCACCCCTCCACTTT.

The chain combines TRBV12-5 with TRBJ2-6; D is unclear. The CDR3 covers 13 residues. V was pared by 6 bases and J by 3 bases, with 6 bases between. Germline CDR1 reads LGHNT; CDR2 reads FRNRAP. CDR3 amino acids: CASGPGGANVLTF. The CDR3 bases are TGTGCTAGTGGCCCGGGTGGGGCCAACGTCCTGACTTTC.

The chain carries TRBV7-8 and TRBJ2-1, with a weak D call TRBD2 (6 bases). The germline V gene has CDR1 SGHVS and CDR2 FQNEAQ. The V end lost 3 bases, the J end lost 4 bases, and 7 bases lay between the germline ends. The CDR3 length is 13 residues. The CDR3 is CASSLTRYNEQFF. CDR3 in DNA: TGTGCCAGCAGCTTGACTAGGTACAATGAGCAGTTCTTC.

This chain links TRBV5-1 with TRBJ2-1, with TRBD2 as a possible D gene (6 bases). V lost 4 bases and J lost 9, with 17 bases in between. Germline assignment: CDR1 SGHRS and CDR2 YFSETQ. The CDR3 length is 14 residues. Here the CDR3 reads CASSIAGRLSEQFF. Here the CDR3 DNA reads TGCGCCAGCAGCATAGCCGGGAGACTGAGTGAGCAGTTCTTC.

This clone was counted a few times. The chain couples TRBV9 to TRBJ2-2; no clear D. V lost 8 bases and J lost 5, with 10 bases in between. The CDR3 covers 12 residues. Germline lookup yields CDR1 SGDLS and CDR2 YYNGEE. CDR3 in amino acids: CASSPRTGELFF. The CDR3 coding sequence is TGTGCCAGTAGCCCCAGGACCGGGGAGCTGTTTTTT.

The chain employs TRBV15 and TRBJ2-5, with 8 bases that match TRBD1. The J call may be mistaken, given a closer DNA end match to TRBJ2-7. This CDR3 spans 14 amino acids. Germline assignment: CDR1 LNHNV and CDR2 YYDKDF (reference sequence). The CDR3 is CATSINRGWYEQYF. The CDR3 coding sequence is TGTGCCACCAGCATCAACAGGGGGTGGTACGAGCAGTACTTC.

The chain is built from TRBV27 and TRBJ1-4; a possible D gene is TRBD1 (5 bases). This CDR3 contains 14 residues. V lost 1 base to trimming and J lost 5 bases, with 8 bases between them. CDR1 is MNHEY, CDR2 SMNVEV, per germline (reference sequence). CDR3 DNA sequence: TGTGCCAGCAGTTTATTCGGGGGGAATGAAAAACTGTTTTTT. Its translation is CASSLFGGNEKLFF.

This clone was counted once. One end of the junction is discordant with germline, which a read error may explain. V is TRBV27 and J is TRBJ1-2, with 11 bases aligning to TRBD1. Germline-derived CDR1 and CDR2 are MNHEY and SMNVEV (reference sequence). The CDR3 totals 16 residues. The CDR3 sequence: CASSGGRTGGNYGCTF. CDR3 bases: TGTGCCAGCAGTGGGGGAAGGACAGGGGGCAACTATGGCTGCACCTTC.

The sample holds a few counts of this clone. The chain joins TRBV15 to TRBJ2-3, with D tentatively TRBD2 (6 bases). The CDR3 is 15 residues long. Trimming removed 5 bases at V and 2 bases at J, with 14 bases between. Per the germline V gene, CDR1 is LNHNV and CDR2 is YYDKDF (reference sequence). The CDR3 bases are TGTGCCACCAGCCGAAAGACTAGTGTCACAGATACGCAGTATTTT. It encodes CATSRKTSVTDTQYF.

The chain couples TRBV6-4 to TRBJ1-2, with TRBD1 matching over 7 bases. This CDR3 region has 14 residues. V lost 10 bases, J lost 4 bases, and 12 bases stayed unmatched. In germline, CDR1 is MRHNA, CDR2 SNTAGT. Here the CDR3 reads CANNRGPLSYGYTF. CDR3 nucleotides: TGTGCCAATAACAGGGGACCCCTCTCCTATGGCTACACCTTC.

The chain has TRBV4-3 and TRBJ1-5, with D possibly matching TRBD1 (6 bases). Trimming took 0 bases from V and 7 from J, leaving 7 bases between them. Germline V gives CDR1 LGHNA, CDR2 YSLEER. CDR3 length: 13 residues. CDR3 protein: CASSQDRGQPQHF. CDR3 bases: TGCGCCAGCAGCCAAGACAGGGGACAGCCCCAGCATTTT.

The chain combines TRBV9 with TRBJ2-4, with D perhaps matching TRBD2 (6 bases). The CDR3 loop spans 15 amino acids. V dropped 4 bases and J dropped 0 bases, with 11 bases sitting between them. Germline V gene lookup returns CDR1 SGDLS and CDR2 YYNGEE. The CDR3, as DNA: TGTGCCAGCAGCCCCGAGGGACTAGCCAAAAACATTCAGTACTTC. As protein: CASSPEGLAKNIQYF.

The chain is built from TRBV27 and TRBJ2-7, with 9 bases identical to TRBD1. The trim removed 3 bases at V and 10 bases at J, leaving 10 bases unmatched. This CDR3 has 14 residues. CDR1 is MNHEY and CDR2 is SMNVEV in the germline V gene (reference sequence). The CDR3 sequence is CASSLTGGLSSQYF. The CDR3 bases are TGTGCCAGCAGTTTGACAGGGGGGTTATCGTCTCAGTACTTC.

The gene calls are TRBV7-2 and TRBJ1-2, with D possibly being TRBD1 (6 bases). There are 15 residues in the CDR3. The V and J ends lost 5 bases and 4 bases respectively, with 17 bases between them. CDR1 SGHTA and CDR2 FQGNSA come from the germline V gene. CDR3 sequence: CASSPGRRTVYGYTF. The DNA of the CDR3 is TGTGCCAGCAGCCCAGGACGTAGGACAGTCTATGGCTACACCTTC.

The chain couples TRBV6-6 to TRBJ2-7, with 9 bases that match TRBD1. The CDR3 is made up of 13 amino acids. V lost 5 bases to trimming and J lost 4 bases; unmatched junction nucleotides: 3. Germline V gene data show CDR1 as MNHNY and CDR2 as SVGAGI (reference sequence). The CDR3 region has the DNA TGTGCCAGCAGTCCAGACAGGGGGTACGAGCAGTACTTC. Amino acid sequence: CASSPDRGYEQYF.